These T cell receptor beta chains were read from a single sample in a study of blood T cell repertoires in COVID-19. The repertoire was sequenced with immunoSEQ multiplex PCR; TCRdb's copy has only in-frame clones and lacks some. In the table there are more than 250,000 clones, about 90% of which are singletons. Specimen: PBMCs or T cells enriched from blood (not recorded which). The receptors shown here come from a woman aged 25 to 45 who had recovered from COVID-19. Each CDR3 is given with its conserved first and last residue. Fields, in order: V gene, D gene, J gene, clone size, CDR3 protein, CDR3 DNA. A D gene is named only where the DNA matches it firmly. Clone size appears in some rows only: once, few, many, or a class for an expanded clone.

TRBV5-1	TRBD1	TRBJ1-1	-	CASRALSLTGHTEAFF	TGCGCCAGCAGAGCTCTATCTCTGACAGGGCACACTGAAGCTTTCTTT
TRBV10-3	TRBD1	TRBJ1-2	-	CAISEGPDRDVFYGYTF	TGTGCCATCAGTGAGGGACCGGACAGGGATGTGTTCTATGGCTACACCTTC
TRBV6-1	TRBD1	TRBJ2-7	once	CASSGPRTGRSYEQYF	TGTGCCAGCAGTGGACCCCGGACAGGACGCTCCTACGAGCAGTACTTC
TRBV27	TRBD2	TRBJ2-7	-	CASCSGFPYEQYF	TGTGCCAGCTGTAGCGGGTTTCCCTACGAGCAGTACTTC
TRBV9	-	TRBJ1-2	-	CASSVGDWGYTF	TGTGCCAGCAGCGTAGGTGACTGGGGCTACACCTTC
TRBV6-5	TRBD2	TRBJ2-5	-	CASSYNERGGQETQYF	TGTGCCAGCAGTTATAACGAGCGGGGGGGCCAAGAGACCCAGTACTTC
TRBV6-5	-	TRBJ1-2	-	CASSSFSDGGYGYTF	TGTGCCAGCAGTAGCTTTTCTGATGGTGGCTATGGCTACACCTTC
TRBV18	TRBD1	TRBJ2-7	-	CASSESDRGLNEQYF	TGTGCCAGCTCGGAGTCGGACAGGGGGCTCAACGAGCAGTACTTC
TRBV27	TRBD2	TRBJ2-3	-	CASSLYASGAPSTDTQYF	TGTGCCAGCAGTTTATATGCTAGCGGGGCTCCTAGCACAGATACGCAGTATTTT
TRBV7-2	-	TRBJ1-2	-	CASSPLRGNYGYTF	TGTGCCAGCAGCCCACTCAGGGGAAACTATGGCTACACCTTC
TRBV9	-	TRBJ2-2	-	CASSVVGAPGELFF	TGTGCCAGCAGCGTAGTAGGAGCCCCCGGGGAGCTGTTTTTT
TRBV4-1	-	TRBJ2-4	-	CASSQLLLFGPEGDIQYF	TGCGCCAGCAGCCAACTTCTCCTGTTCGGGCCAGAGGGAGACATTCAGTACTTC
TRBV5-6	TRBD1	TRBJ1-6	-	CASSLEGQGAPLHF	TGTGCCAGCAGCTTGGAGGGACAGGGTGCACCCCTCCACTTT
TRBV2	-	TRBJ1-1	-	CASSSLNDRPAFF	TGTGCCAGCAGCTCTCTCAACGACAGGCCAGCTTTCTTT
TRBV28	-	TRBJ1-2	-	CASSRVYGGRDGYTF	TGTGCCAGCAGTCGGGTCTATGGGGGCAGGGATGGCTACACCTTC
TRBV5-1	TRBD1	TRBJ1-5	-	CASSSITGAVGNQPQHF	TGCGCCAGCAGCTCCATAACAGGGGCGGTAGGCAATCAGCCCCAGCATTTT
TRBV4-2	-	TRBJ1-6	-	CASSQELVEAPHSPLHF	TGTGCCAGCAGCCAAGAATTGGTGGAGGCGCCTCATTCACCCCTCCACTTT
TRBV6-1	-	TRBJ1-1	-	CASSEVTVRLGEAFF	TGTGCCAGCAGTGAAGTGACCGTCCGACTAGGTGAAGCTTTCTTT
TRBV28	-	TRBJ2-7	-	CASSPSRRGAYEQYF	TGTGCCAGCAGCCCCTCCCGCAGGGGGGCCTACGAGCAGTACTTC
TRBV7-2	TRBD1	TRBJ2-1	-	CASSLWDRPYNEQFF	TGTGCCAGCAGCTTATGGGACAGACCTTACAATGAGCAGTTCTTC
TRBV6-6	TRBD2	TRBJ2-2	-	CASSPGLAAPTGELFF	TGTGCCAGCAGTCCGGGACTAGCGGCGCCCACCGGGGAGCTGTTTTTT
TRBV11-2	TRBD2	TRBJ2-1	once	CASSSGTSGHNEQFF	TGTGCCAGCAGCTCCGGGACTAGTGGCCACAATGAGCAGTTCTTC
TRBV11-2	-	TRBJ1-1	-	CASSLIGGETEAFF	TGTGCCAGCAGTTTAATAGGGGGGGAGACTGAAGCTTTCTTT
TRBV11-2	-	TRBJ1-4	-	CASSYSGSFNEKLFF	TGTGCCAGCAGCTATTCAGGGTCTTTTAATGAAAAACTGTTTTTT
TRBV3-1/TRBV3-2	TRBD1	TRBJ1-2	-	CASSRGTDYGYTF	TGTGCCAGCAGCCGCGGGACAGACTATGGCTACACCTTC
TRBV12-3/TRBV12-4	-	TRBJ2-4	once	CASSFNAKNIQYF	TGTGCCAGCAGTTTTAATGCCAAAAACATTCAGTACTTC
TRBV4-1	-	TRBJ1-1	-	CASSRGGGAFF	TGCGCCAGCAGCCGCGGGGGAGGAGCTTTCTTT
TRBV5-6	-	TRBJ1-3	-	CASTLGGQSSGNTIYF	TGTGCCAGCACCTTGGGGGGCCAGAGCTCTGGAAACACCATATATTTT
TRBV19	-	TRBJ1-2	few	CASSLGGEVYGYTF	TGTGCCAGTAGCCTTGGCGGGGAGGTCTATGGCTACACCTTC
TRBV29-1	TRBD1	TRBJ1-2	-	CSVRGQGAPWDTF	TGCAGCGTTCGTGGGCAGGGGGCCCCTTGGGACACCTTC
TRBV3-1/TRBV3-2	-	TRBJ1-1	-	CASSQDLGGGTEAFF	TGTGCCAGCAGCCAAGATCTAGGGGGGGGAACTGAAGCTTTCTTT
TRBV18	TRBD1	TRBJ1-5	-	CASSTQGDLNQPQHF	TGTGCCAGCTCAACACAGGGGGACCTGAATCAGCCCCAGCATTTT
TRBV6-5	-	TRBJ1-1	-	CASSRGGEAFF	TGTGCCAGCAGTCGCGGGGGGGAAGCTTTCTTT
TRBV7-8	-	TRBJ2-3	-	CASSLLSSTDTQYF	TGTGCCAGCAGCTTACTATCTAGCACAGATACGCAGTATTTT
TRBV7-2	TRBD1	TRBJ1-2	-	CASSSQGAGGYTF	TGTGCCAGCAGCTCACAGGGGGCTGGCGGCTACACCTTC
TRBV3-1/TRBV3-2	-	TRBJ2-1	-	CASSQVPVTFYNEQFF	TGTGCCAGCAGCCAAGTTCCGGTTACCTTCTACAATGAGCAGTTCTTC
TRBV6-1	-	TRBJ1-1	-	CASSEWGRAEHMNTEAFF	TGTGCCAGCAGTGAATGGGGGAGGGCAGAACACATGAACACTGAAGCTTTCTTT
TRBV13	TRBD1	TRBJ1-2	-	CASSPGQIPWGYTF	TGTGCCAGCAGCCCGGGACAGATCCCCTGGGGCTACACCTTC
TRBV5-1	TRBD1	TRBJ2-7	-	CASSSDRGLLEQYF	TGCGCCAGCAGCTCGGACAGGGGGCTGCTCGAGCAGTACTTC
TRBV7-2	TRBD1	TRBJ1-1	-	CASSSQGARNTEAFF	TGTGCCAGCAGCTCACAGGGGGCGAGGAACACTGAAGCTTTCTTT
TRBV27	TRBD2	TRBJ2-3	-	CASSFIGRGGADTQYF	TGTGCCAGCAGTTTCATCGGGCGGGGGGGGGCAGATACGCAGTATTTT
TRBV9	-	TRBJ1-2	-	CASSGQRKISQKKYYGYTF	TGTGCCAGCAGCGGACAAAGGAAGATTTCGCAGAAAAAATACTATGGCTACACCTTC
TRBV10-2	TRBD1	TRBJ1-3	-	CASAGQGFGNTIYF	TGCGCCAGCGCCGGACAGGGGTTCGGAAACACCATATATTTT
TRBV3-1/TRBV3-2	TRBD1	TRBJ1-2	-	CASSQGTGGRRGYTF	TGTGCCAGCAGCCAAGGGACAGGGGGCCGACGGGGCTACACCTTC
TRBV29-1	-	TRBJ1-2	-	CSVDAGVDGYTF	TGCAGCGTTGATGCGGGGGTGGATGGCTACACCTTC